This section outlines one TCR beta chain sequence together with its context. No antigen is known for it. V lost 0 bases to trimming and J lost 0 bases, with 7 bases between them. Germline CDR1 reads SGHNT; CDR2 reads YYREEE (reference sequence). CDR3 length: 15 amino acids. This sample was included in a study of T cell repertoires in cytomegalovirus infection. Study-wide background: Public signatures in TCR beta pointed to CMV infection and matching HLA type.

TCRdb itself ran the reads through MiXCR, one entry per CDR3 protein. The sample records fewer than 400,000 distinct CDR3 sequences, 15% to 20% being singletons. Findings and caveats of the study: Carriage of CMV together with the relevant HLA was identifiable through cumulative public TCR beta family frequency. The study found HLA-C-restricted CMV-specific TCR beta clonotypes dominating the ex vivo response.

The sequencing sample was made of PBMCs. This chain uses TRBV5-4 with TRBJ1-3; D not resolved. This TCR came from a human donor in good health (CMV status not recorded). Some clones in this sample may be carry-over from other donors' samples. DNA for the CDR3: TGTGCCAGCAGCTTGGAGCGGAGCTCTGGAAACACCATATATTTT. Amino acids: CASSLERSSGNTIYF.